This note documents a single T cell receptor (beta chain) sequence. In the authors' workflow: Reference gene primers were amplified, and this amplification served to estimate nucleated cell counts. Libraries were prepared by immunoSEQ multiplex PCR; TCRdb keeps only in-frame clonotypes and omits some of them. V, J and clone size reflect that table, while D and trimming were determined from the DNA. The top ten hold approximately 1.5% of the sample, which has about 120,000 clones, 70% to 90% seen once. This specimen comes from a study of blood T cell repertoires in COVID-19. Overall study context: The origin of the acute and convalescent COVID-19 samples was the United States, Italy and Spain. In each case, the material was cDNA or gDNA derived from T cells, B-cell-depleted T cells, or PBMCs.

The CDR3 spans 11 residues. Between the trimmed V and J ends, which lost 5 bases and 4 bases, there was a span of 6 bases. CDR1 and CDR2 (germline): WSHSY, SAAADI. Specimen: peripheral blood. The chain combines TRBV10-2 with TRBJ2-7; D ambiguous. This receptor was identified in a man aged 40-55 years with acute or convalescent COVID-19. The CDR3 reads CASSREYEQYF. CDR3 coding DNA: TGCGCCAGCAGTCGAGAGTACGAGCAGTACTTC.